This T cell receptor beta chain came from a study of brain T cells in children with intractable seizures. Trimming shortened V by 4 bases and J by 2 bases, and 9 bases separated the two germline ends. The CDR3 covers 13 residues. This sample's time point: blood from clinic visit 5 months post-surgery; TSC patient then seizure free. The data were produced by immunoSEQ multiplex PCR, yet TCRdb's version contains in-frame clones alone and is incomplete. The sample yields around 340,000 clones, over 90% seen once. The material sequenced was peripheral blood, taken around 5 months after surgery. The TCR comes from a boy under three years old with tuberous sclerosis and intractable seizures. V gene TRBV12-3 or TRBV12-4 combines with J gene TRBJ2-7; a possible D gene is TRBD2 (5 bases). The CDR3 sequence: CASSWRAPYEQYF. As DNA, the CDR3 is TGTGCCAGCAGTTGGCGGGCCCCCTACGAGCAGTACTTC.